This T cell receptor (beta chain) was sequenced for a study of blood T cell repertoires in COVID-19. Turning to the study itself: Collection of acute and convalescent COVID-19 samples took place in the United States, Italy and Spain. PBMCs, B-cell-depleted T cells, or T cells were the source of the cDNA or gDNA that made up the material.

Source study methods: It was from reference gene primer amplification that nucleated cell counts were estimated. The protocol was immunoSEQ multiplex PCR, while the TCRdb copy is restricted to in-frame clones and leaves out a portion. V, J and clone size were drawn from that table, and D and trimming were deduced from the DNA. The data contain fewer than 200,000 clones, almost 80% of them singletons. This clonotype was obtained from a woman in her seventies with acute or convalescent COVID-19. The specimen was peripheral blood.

CDR3 in amino acids: CASSKLSGQFFTDTQYF. In nucleotides, the CDR3 is TGTGCCAGCAGTAAACTATCAGGACAGTTCTTCACAGATACGCAGTATTTT. V is TRBV27 and J is TRBJ2-3, with D perhaps TRBD1 (6 bases). The CDR3 contains 17 residues. In germline, CDR1 is MNHEY, CDR2 SMNVEV (reference sequence). The V and J ends lost 5 bases and 2 bases respectively, with 20 bases between them.